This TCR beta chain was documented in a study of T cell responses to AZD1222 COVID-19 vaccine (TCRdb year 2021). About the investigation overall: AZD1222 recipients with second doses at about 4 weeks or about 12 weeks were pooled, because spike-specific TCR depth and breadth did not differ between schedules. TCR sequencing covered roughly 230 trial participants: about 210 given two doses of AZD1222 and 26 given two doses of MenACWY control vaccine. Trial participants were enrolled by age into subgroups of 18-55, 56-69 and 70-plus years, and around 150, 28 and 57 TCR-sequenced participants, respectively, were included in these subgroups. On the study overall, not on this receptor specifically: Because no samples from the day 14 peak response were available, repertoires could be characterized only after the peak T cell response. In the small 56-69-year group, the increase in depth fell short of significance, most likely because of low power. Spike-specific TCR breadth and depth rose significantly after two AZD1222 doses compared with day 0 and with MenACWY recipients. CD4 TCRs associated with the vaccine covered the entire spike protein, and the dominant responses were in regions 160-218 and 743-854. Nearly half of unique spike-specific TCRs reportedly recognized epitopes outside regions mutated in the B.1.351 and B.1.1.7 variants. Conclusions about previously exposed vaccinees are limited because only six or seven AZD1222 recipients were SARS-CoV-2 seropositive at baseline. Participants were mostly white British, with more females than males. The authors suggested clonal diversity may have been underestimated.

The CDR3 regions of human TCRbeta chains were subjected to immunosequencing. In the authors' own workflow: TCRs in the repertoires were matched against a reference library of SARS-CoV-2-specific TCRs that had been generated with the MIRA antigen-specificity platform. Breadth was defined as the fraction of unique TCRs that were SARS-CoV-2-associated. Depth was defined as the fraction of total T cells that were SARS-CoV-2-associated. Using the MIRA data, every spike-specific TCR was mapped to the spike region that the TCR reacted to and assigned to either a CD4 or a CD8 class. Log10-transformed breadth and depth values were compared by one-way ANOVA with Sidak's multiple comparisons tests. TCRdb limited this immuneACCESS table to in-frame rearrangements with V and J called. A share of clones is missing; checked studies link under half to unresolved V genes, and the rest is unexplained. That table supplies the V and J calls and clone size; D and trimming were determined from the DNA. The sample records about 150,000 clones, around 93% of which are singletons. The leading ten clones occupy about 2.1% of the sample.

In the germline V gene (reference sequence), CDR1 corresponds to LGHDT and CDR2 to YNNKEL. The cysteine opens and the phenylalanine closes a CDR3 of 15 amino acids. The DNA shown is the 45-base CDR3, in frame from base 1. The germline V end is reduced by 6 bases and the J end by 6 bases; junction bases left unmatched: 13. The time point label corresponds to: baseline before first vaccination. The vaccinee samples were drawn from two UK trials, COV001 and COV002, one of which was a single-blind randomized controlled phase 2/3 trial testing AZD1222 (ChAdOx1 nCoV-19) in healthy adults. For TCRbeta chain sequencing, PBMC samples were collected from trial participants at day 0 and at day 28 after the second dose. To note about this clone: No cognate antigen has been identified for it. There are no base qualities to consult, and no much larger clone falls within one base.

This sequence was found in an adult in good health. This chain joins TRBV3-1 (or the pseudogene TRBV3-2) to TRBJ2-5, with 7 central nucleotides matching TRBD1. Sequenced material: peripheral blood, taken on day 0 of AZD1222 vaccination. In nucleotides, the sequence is TGTGCCAGCAGTAAACTGGGCGACAGGGAGAAGACCCAGTACTTC. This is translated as CASSKLGDREKTQYF.